The source of this TCR beta chain is a study of blood T cell repertoires in COVID-19. Clinical history reported by participants formed the basis on which cohorts were assigned. Some clones are missing from TCRdb's copy, which holds only in-frame ones; the method was immunoSEQ multiplex PCR. The data show 400,000 to 550,000 clones, with 70% to 90% seen just once and about 2.1% held by the top ten. The germline V and J ends were trimmed by 6 bases and 1 base, with 9 bases remaining between them. The CDR3 length is 13 residues. Germline CDR1 LNHDA, CDR2 SQIVND (reference sequence). This clone was counted a single time.

Input material: PBMCs or T cells enriched from blood (not recorded which). This sequence joins TRBV19 and TRBJ1-1; D is uncertain. The TCR comes from a woman aged 18 to 35 with acute COVID-19. This CDR3 reads CASRSVRNTEAFF. CDR3 DNA sequence: TGTGCCAGTAGATCCGTCAGGAACACTGAAGCTTTCTTT.